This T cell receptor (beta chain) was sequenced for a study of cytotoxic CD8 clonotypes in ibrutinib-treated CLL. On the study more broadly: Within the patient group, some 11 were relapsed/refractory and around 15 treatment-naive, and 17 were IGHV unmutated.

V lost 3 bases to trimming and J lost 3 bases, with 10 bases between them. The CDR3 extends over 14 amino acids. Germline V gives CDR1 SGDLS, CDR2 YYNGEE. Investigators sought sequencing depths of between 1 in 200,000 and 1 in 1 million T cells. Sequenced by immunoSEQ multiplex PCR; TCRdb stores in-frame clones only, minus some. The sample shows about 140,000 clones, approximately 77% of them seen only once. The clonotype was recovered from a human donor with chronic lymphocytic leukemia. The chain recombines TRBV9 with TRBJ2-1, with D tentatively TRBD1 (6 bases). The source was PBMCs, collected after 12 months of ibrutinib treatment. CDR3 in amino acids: CASSAQDSYNEQFF. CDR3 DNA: TGTGCCAGCAGCGCACAGGACAGCTACAATGAGCAGTTCTTC.